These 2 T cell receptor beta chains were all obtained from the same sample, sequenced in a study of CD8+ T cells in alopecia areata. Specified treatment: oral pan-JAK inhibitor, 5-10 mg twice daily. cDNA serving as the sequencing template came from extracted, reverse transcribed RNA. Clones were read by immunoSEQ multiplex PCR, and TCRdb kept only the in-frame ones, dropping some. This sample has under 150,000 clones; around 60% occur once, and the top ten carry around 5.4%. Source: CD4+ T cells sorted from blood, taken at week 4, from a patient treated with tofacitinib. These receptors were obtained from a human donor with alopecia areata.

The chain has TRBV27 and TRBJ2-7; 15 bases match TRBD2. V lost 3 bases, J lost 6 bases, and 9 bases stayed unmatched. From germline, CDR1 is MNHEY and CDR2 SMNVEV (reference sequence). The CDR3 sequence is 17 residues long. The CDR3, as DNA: TGTGCCAGCAGTTTTAAACCTCCGGGACTAGCGGGGGGCGAGCAGTACTTC. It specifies CASSFKPPGLAGGEQYF.

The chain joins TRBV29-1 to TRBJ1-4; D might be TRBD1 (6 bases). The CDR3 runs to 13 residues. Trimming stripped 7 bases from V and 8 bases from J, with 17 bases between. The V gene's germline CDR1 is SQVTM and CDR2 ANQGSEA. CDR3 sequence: CSGSKGDREKLFF. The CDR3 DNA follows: TGCAGCGGATCTAAGGGGGATAGGGAAAAACTGTTTTTT.